These 5 T cell receptor beta chains were all obtained from the same sample, sequenced in a study of breast tumors, draining lymph nodes, adjacent tissues. TCRdb recomputed calls from the multiplex PCR reads with MiXCR, one row per CDR3 protein. The repertoire consists of approximately 200,000 distinct CDR3 sequences, with roughly 29% occurring once and the leading ten covering roughly 4%. Breast cancer patients provided tissue from their axillary draining lymph nodes. The sample was axillary lymph node tissue. Every receptor here comes from a female donor with breast cancer. Some clones in this sample may be carry-over from other donors' samples.

This clonotype showed up many times. The rearrangement joins TRBV20-1 to TRBJ2-1; 9 bases agree with TRBD2. Per germline, CDR1 DFQATT and CDR2 SNEGSKA (reference sequence). The CDR3 is 16 amino acids. J lost 10 bases, V lost 0 bases, and 13 bases had no gene match. CDR3 amino acids: CSARDILGGRAWEQFF. CDR3 in DNA: TGCAGTGCTAGAGATATATTGGGCGGGAGGGCCTGGGAGCAGTTCTTC.

This clonotype was observed at least ten times. V and J are TRBV2 and TRBJ2-3; no clear D gene. The CDR3 consists of 13 residues. Germline CDR1 reads SNHLY; CDR2 reads FYNNEI. Trimming removed 6 bases at V and 0 bases at J, with 7 bases between. CDR3 residues: CASSELSTDTQYF. The DNA for the CDR3 is TGTGCCAGCAGCGAGCTTAGCACAGATACGCAGTATTTT. Using reference TRBV2 and TRBJ2-3 for the parts outside the CDR3, the full variable domain is EPEVTQTPSHQVTQMGQEVILRCVPISNHLYFYWYRQILGQKVEFLVSFYNNEISEKSEIFDDQFSVERPDGSNFTLKIRSTKLEDSAMYFCASSELSTDTQYFGPGTRLTVL.

This clonotype has a single count. The chain carries TRBV4-1 and TRBJ2-5, with a weak D call TRBD1 (5 bases). Per germline, CDR1 MGHRA and CDR2 YSYEKL. Trimming left V 1 base short and J 5 bases short, with 5 bases between. CDR3 length: 12 residues. CDR3 sequence reads: CASSQAGETQYF. The CDR3 DNA sequence: TGCGCCAGCAGCCAAGCAGGGGAGACCCAGTACTTC.

This clonotype was seen repeatedly, ten times or more. The DNA for the CDR3 is TGTGCCAGCAGCCAAAACCCGATGGATTCACCCCTCCACTTT. Its translation: CASSQNPMDSPLHF. This chain uses TRBV7-9 with TRBJ1-6; D call uncertain. The CDR3 is made up of 14 amino acids. Germline CDR1 and CDR2: SEHNR and FQNEAQ (reference sequence). V was cut by 5 bases and J by 8 bases, with 13 bases left in between.

In its sample, this clonotype was seen many times. The rearrangement links TRBV4-3 to TRBJ2-3, with 7 bases identical to TRBD1. V trimming: 2 bases; J trimming: 1 base; junction bases outside the gene matches: 0. This CDR3 is 14 amino acids long. Germline V gene sequence: CDR1 LGHNA, CDR2 YSLEER. The CDR3: CASSQTGGTDTQYF. In DNA form, the CDR3 reads TGCGCCAGCAGCCAAACAGGGGGCACAGATACGCAGTATTTT.